This passage covers 13 T cell receptor beta chains from one sample sequenced in a study of blood T cells in healthy people across ages. Primed by a sample-barcoded 5' primer and a J-beta primer mix, a second PCR proceeded for about 6 to 12 cycles. TCRdb fed the 5' RACE reads into MiXCR, producing one record per CDR3 protein. The sample holds about 320,000 distinct CDR3 sequences, about 25% seen once. The specimen was blood. These receptor sequences come from a woman aged 70-85 years in good health.

This chain uses TRBV12-3 or TRBV12-4 with TRBJ1-2; D unclear. The CDR3 is 14 amino acids. Trimming cost V 3 bases and J 4 bases, with 12 bases left between them. CDR3 in DNA: TGTGCCAGCAGTTTCGGGCAGGCGGCCTATGGCTACACCTTC. It specifies CASSFGQAAYGYTF.

The V call is TRBV20-1, the J call TRBJ2-7, with 9 nucleotides matching TRBD1. The trim removed 6 bases at V and 7 bases at J, leaving 7 bases unmatched. The CDR3 spans 12 residues. Looked up from germline, CDR1 is DFQATT and CDR2 is SNEGSKA (reference sequence). As DNA, the CDR3 is TGCAGTGCGCCACAGGGGGCTAGGGAGCAGTACTTC. Amino acid sequence: CSAPQGAREQYF.

This clonotype was counted between two and nine times. The V gene is TRBV28, the J gene TRBJ2-7; TRBD2 matches at 9 bases. V lost 9 bases, J lost 0 bases, and 12 bases stayed unmatched. Looked up from germline, CDR1 is MDHEN and CDR2 is SYDVKM. The CDR3 extends over 16 amino acids. The CDR3 protein is CASLDPGSGSSYEQYF. Here the CDR3 DNA reads TGTGCCAGTCTCGATCCGGGTAGCGGGAGCTCCTACGAGCAGTACTTC.

This chain links TRBV29-1 with TRBJ1-1; the D gene is possibly TRBD1 (6 bases). Per germline, CDR1 SQVTM and CDR2 ANQGSEA. Deletions cut 6 bases from V and 6 bases from J, with 14 bases between. The CDR3 consists of 12 residues. The CDR3 region has the DNA TGCAGCGTAGCCCAGGGGAGGGCTGAAGCTTTCTTT. It encodes CSVAQGRAEAFF. Using reference TRBV29-1 and TRBJ1-1 for the parts outside the CDR3, the full variable domain is SAVISQKPSRDICQRGTSLTIQCQVDSQVTMMFWYRQQPGQSLTLIATANQGSEATYESGFVIDKFPISRPNLTFSTLTVSNMSPEDSSIYLCSVAQGRAEAFFGQGTRLTVV.

This clonotype was counted many times. This rearrangement joins TRBV5-1 to TRBJ2-1, with 10 bases matching TRBD2. CDR1 and CDR2 from the germline V gene are SGHRS and YFSETQ. J lost 4 bases, V lost 4 bases, and 2 bases had no gene match. The CDR3 spans 14 residues. The CDR3: CASSRTSGYNEQFF. The CDR3 DNA sequence: TGCGCCAGCAGCAGGACTAGCGGATACAATGAGCAGTTCTTC.

The chain uses TRBV29-1 and TRBJ2-2; D is undetermined. The CDR3 covers 13 residues. Per germline, CDR1 SQVTM and CDR2 ANQGSEA. The V end lost 3 bases, the J end lost 6 bases, and 11 bases lay between the germline ends. This CDR3 reads CSVDFGGAGELFF. The CDR3 nucleotides are TGCAGCGTTGATTTTGGCGGAGCCGGGGAGCTGTTTTTT.

This clonotype was recorded once. The junction differs from germline at one of its ends, possibly a read error. The rearrangement joins TRBV11-2 to TRBJ2-5, with a tentative D call TRBD2 (7 bases). The CDR3 contains 13 residues. Looked up from germline, CDR1 is SGHAT and CDR2 is FQNNGV. The CDR3 spells CACSPGGGETQYF. In nucleotides, the CDR3 is TGTGCCTGCAGCCCTGGGGGGGGCGAGACCCAGTACTTC.

This clonotype was seen many times. This rearrangement joins TRBV6-6 to TRBJ2-6; 7 bases map to TRBD1. Looked up from germline, CDR1 is MNHNY and CDR2 is SVGAGI (reference sequence). With 5 bases clipped from V and 2 bases from J, the junction kept 3 bases outside the gene matches. The CDR3 has 15 amino acids. CDR3 in amino acids: CASSPDRAGANVLTF. CDR3 DNA sequence: TGTGCCAGCAGTCCCGACAGGGCTGGGGCCAACGTCCTGACTTTC.

This rearrangement joins TRBV10-3 to TRBJ2-5; no clear D. V lost 3 bases and J 2 bases, leaving 10 bases between the germline ends. CDR1 and CDR2 (germline): ENHRY, SYGVKD. The CDR3 runs to 14 residues. The CDR3 DNA reads TGTGCCATCAGTGATAGGCAGCTACAAGAGACCCAGTACTTC. It is translated as CAISDRQLQETQYF.

This clonotype was seen a few times. The chain has TRBV29-1 and TRBJ2-2, with D uncertain. In germline, CDR1 is SQVTM, CDR2 ANQGSEA. With 2 bases removed from V and 8 bases from J, the gap between germline ends came to 15 bases. The CDR3 contains 14 residues. CDR3 amino acids: CSVEPRPRTGELFF. The CDR3 DNA reads TGCAGCGTTGAACCCCGACCGCGTACAGGGGAGCTGTTTTTT.

This clonotype was recorded a few times. The V and J genes are TRBV6-2 or TRBV6-3 and TRBJ2-7, with TRBD2 matching over 16 bases. The V gene's germline CDR1 is MNHEY and CDR2 SVGEGT. This CDR3 comprises 19 residues. J lost 0 bases, V lost 2 bases, and 7 bases had no gene match. CDR3 DNA sequence: TGTGCCAGCAGTTACCCGGGGACTAGCGGGAGGGCCTACTCCTACGAGCAGTACTTC. Translating it yields CASSYPGTSGRAYSYEQYF.

This clonotype was counted a few times. In this CDR3 the conserved last residue, phenylalanine or tryptophan, is missing, so a read error is likely. The chain joins TRBV29-1 to TRBJ2-1; D is uncertain. This CDR3 is built from 14 residues. V was pared by 3 bases and J by 8 bases, with 17 bases between. Germline values: CDR1 SQVTM, CDR2 ANQGSEA. Here the CDR3 DNA reads TGCAGCGTTGAGGGAATGGTTGTAGTTCATGAGCAGTTCCTC. The encoded protein is CSVEGMVVVHEQFL.

The chain couples TRBV20-1 to TRBJ2-6; 10 nucleotides align to TRBD1. In germline, CDR1 is DFQATT, CDR2 SNEGSKA (reference sequence). Germline trimming cut 3 bases from V and 0 bases from J; bases unmatched to any gene: 11. The CDR3 length is 19 residues. The CDR3 region is CSASVLPGQGSSGANVLTF. The CDR3 DNA follows: TGCAGTGCTAGCGTTTTACCGGGACAGGGGAGCTCTGGGGCCAACGTCCTGACTTTC.